This T cell receptor beta chain was captured in a study of PD-L1 blockade in urothelial cancer. TCRdb's table, derived via immunoSEQ multiplex PCR, lists solely in-frame clones and lacks some. Found here are about 130,000 clones, about four fifths of them singletons; the top ten hold 3.2%. This clone was seen a few times. Described time point: pretreatment peripheral blood. The TCR was taken from a middle-aged man with urothelial cancer. The sequencing here drew on PBMCs, taken around atezolizumab (anti-PD-L1) treatment.

The CDR3 spells CASSLGQTWTGELFF. The DNA of the CDR3 is TGCGCCAGCAGCTTGGGACAGACGTGGACCGGGGAGCTGTTTTTT. The J gene is TRBJ2-2, the V gene TRBV5-1, with D possibly TRBD1 on 5 matching bases. There are 15 residues in the CDR3. Deletions cut 0 bases from V and 5 bases from J, with 11 bases between. In germline, CDR1 is SGHRS, CDR2 YFSETQ.